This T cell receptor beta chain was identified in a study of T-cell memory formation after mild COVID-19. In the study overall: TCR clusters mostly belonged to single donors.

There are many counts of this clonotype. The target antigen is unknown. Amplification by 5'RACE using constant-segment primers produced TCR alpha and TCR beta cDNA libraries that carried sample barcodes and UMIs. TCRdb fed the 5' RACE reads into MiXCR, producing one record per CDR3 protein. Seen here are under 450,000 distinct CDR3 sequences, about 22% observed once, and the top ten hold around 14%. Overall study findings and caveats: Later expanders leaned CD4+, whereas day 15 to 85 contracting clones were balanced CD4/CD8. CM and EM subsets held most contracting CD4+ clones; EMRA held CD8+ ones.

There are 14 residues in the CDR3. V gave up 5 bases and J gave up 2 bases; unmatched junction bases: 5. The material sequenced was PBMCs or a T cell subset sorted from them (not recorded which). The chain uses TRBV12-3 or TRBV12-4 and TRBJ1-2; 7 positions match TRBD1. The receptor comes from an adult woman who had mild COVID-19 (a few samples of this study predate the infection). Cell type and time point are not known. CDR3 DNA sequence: TGTGCCAGCAGTCCGATGACAGGGAACTATGGCTACACCTTC. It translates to CASSPMTGNYGYTF.